This T cell receptor beta chain comes out of a study of Ad26.COV2.S vaccination and SARS-CoV-2 variants. In this sample, this clone turned up a few times. Stated treatment: roughly 20 received Ad26.COV2.S at low or high dose, single or two shots; about 5 received placebo; per-sample allocation not given. Day 63 after the first injection of vaccine or placebo was the sampling time. Assay: immunoSEQ multiplex PCR; the TCRdb copy retains only in-frame clones and omits some. The sample has approximately 300,000 clones; roughly 80% are singletons. Sequenced material: peripheral blood, taken in a trial of Ad26.COV2.S vaccine versus placebo. This clonotype was obtained from a person aged 18-60 years who received the Ad26.COV2.S COVID-19 vaccine or a placebo.

The DNA for the CDR3 is TGTGCCAGCAGCCCAAGAGGGGACAGGGGCCAGACCCAGTACTTC. Its translation: CASSPRGDRGQTQYF. The chain joins TRBV11-3 to TRBJ2-5; TRBD1 matches at 10 bases. The CDR3 consists of 15 residues. Germline CDR1 is SGHNT and CDR2 is YENEEA. Trimming cost V 5 bases and J 6 bases; bases outside gene matches: 9.